These T cell receptor beta chains were read from a single sample in a study of T cells after yellow fever vaccination. MiXCR, applied by TCRdb to the 5' RACE reads, yields one record per CDR3 protein. The top ten clones hold over 12% of a sample with 300,000 to 400,000 distinct CDR3 sequences, approximately 6% of them seen once. The sample was PBMCs, taken 5 days after the yellow fever booster vaccination. All receptors derive from a man aged 25-45 years who received the YFV17D yellow fever vaccine. The CDR3 runs from the conserved cysteine through the conserved F or W. D genes are given only for firm matches. Clone size is shown for a subset of rows, as once, few, many or a class of expanded clone.

clone_size | j_call | v_call | d_call | cdr3_aa | cdr3_nt
many | TRBJ2-7 | TRBV20-1 | NA | CSARDGNPPPYEQYF | TGCAGTGCTAGAGACGGCAACCCCCCACCTTACGAGCAGTACTTC
NA | TRBJ2-5 | TRBV12-3/TRBV12-4 | NA | CASSRSSGVAPVEETQYF | TGTGCCAGCAGCCGCTCATCGGGAGTAGCCCCTGTGGAGGAGACCCAGTACTTC
NA | TRBJ2-3 | TRBV29-1 | NA | CSVDGRQVDTQYF | TGCAGCGTTGATGGACGGCAGGTAGATACGCAGTATTTT
NA | TRBJ2-2 | TRBV12-3/TRBV12-4 | NA | CASSPRLSNTGELFF | TGTGCCAGCAGTCCTCGACTCTCCAACACCGGGGAGCTGTTTTTT
NA | TRBJ2-6 | TRBV4-3 | NA | CASSQDGQPGANVLTF | TGCGCCAGCAGCCAAGATGGGCAGCCTGGGGCCAACGTCCTGACTTTC
few | TRBJ2-7 | TRBV20-1 | TRBD1 | CSAEGTGGSGSYEQYF | TGCAGTGCTGAGGGGACAGGGGGCTCTGGCTCCTACGAGCAGTACTTC
many | TRBJ2-2 | TRBV11-3 | TRBD1 | CASQTPQGADTGELFF | TGTGCCAGCCAGACCCCACAGGGGGCTGACACCGGGGAGCTGTTTTTT
many | TRBJ2-7 | TRBV7-2 | NA | CASSTGAYTYEQYF | TGTGCCAGCAGCACGGGGGCGTATACTTACGAGCAGTACTTC
few | TRBJ2-3 | TRBV11-2 | TRBD2 | CASSLERTSGLMYTQYF | TGTGCCAGCAGCCTCGAGCGAACTAGCGGGCTCATGTATACGCAGTATTTT
NA | TRBJ2-7 | TRBV6-5 | TRBD2 | CASSYPPSGRDEQYF | TGTGCCAGCAGTTACCCGCCTAGCGGGAGAGACGAGCAGTACTTC
few | TRBJ2-1 | TRBV18 | NA | CASSPNPPNEQFF | TGTGCCAGCTCACCAAATCCCCCCAATGAGCAGTTCTTC
many | TRBJ2-1 | TRBV5-4 | TRBD1 | CASSPTGGTYNEQFF | TGTGCCAGCAGCCCCACAGGGGGCACCTACAATGAGCAGTTCTTC
many | TRBJ2-5 | TRBV5-1 | NA | CASTPDLQETQYF | TGCGCCAGCACCCCGGATTTACAAGAGACCCAGTACTTC
NA | TRBJ2-1 | TRBV14 | NA | CASSQDNPGLLQDEQFF | TGTGCCAGCAGCCAAGATAATCCCGGACTCCTACAAGATGAGCAGTTCTTC
few | TRBJ2-1 | TRBV7-6 | NA | CASSLAEGTRYNEQFF | TGTGCCAGCAGCTTAGCCGAGGGGACGCGCTACAATGAGCAGTTCTTC
few | TRBJ2-1 | TRBV11-1 | TRBD2 | CASSSLESSGSFYNEQFF | TGTGCCAGCAGCTCCCTCGAGAGTAGCGGGAGTTTCTACAATGAGCAGTTCTTC
few | TRBJ2-1 | TRBV2 | NA | CASTEVSDSTQFF | TGTGCCAGCACCGAAGTTTCTGACAGCACCCAGTTCTTC
few | TRBJ2-3 | TRBV12-3/TRBV12-4 | TRBD2 | CACSSSGGASGRSSRRYF | TGTGCCTGCAGTTCTAGCGGAGGGGCTAGCGGGAGATCATCTCGTCGGTATTTT
many | TRBJ1-5 | TRBV24-1 | NA | CATRRGELEPQHF | TGTGCCACCAGGAGGGGGGAGTTGGAGCCCCAGCATTTT
few | TRBJ2-7 | TRBV6-2/TRBV6-3 | TRBD2 | CASSFTSGNSYEQYF | TGTGCCAGCAGCTTTACTAGCGGGAACTCCTACGAGCAGTACTTC
many | TRBJ1-6 | TRBV4-2 | NA | CASSPGGRGQGYNSPLHF | TGTGCCAGCAGCCCTGGAGGGCGGGGCCAAGGGTATAATTCACCCCTCCACTTT
NA | TRBJ2-1 | TRBV5-1 | TRBD1 | CASSLEGQPHNEQFF | TGCGCCAGCAGCTTGGAGGGACAGCCCCACAATGAGCAGTTCTTC